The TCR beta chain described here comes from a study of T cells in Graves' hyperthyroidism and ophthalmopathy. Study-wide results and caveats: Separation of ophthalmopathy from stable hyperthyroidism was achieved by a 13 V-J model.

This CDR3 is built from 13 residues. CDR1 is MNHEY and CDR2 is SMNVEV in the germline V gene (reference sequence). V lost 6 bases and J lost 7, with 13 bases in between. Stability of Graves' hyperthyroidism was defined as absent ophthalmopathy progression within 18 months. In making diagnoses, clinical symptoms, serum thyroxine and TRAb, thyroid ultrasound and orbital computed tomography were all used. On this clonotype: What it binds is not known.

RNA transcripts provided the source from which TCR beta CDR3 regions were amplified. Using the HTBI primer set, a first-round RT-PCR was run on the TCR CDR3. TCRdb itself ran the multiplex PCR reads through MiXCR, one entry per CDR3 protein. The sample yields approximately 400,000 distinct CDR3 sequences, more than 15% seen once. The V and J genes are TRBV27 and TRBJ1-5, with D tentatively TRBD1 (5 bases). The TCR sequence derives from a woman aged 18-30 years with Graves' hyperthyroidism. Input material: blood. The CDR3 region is CASRAGVHQPQHF. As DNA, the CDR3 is TGTGCCAGCAGGGCGGGGGTTCACCAGCCCCAGCATTTT.